Sequencing of this T cell receptor (beta chain) was carried out in a study of T cell changes during pregnancy in multiple sclerosis. V was shortened by 6 bases and J by 1 base, with 10 bases between the two germline ends. Germline CDR1 is KGHSH and CDR2 is LQKENI. The CDR3 runs 13 residues. Profiled with immunoSEQ multiplex PCR; TCRdb holds only in-frame clones, not every one. In the table there are 70,000 to 95,000 clones, roughly 92% of which are singletons. The sample consisted of peripheral blood, taken in the second trimester of pregnancy. This TCR was sampled from a female donor in good health, enrolled as a control in a pregnancy study. The rearrangement links TRBV18 to TRBJ2-7, with a possible D match to TRBD1 (6 bases). In nucleotides, the CDR3 is TGTGCCAGCTCTCGGACAGAATCCTACGAGCAGTACTTC. This codes for CASSRTESYEQYF. The full variable domain, its missing parts supplied by reference TRBV18 and TRBJ2-7, is NAGVMQNPRHLVRRRGQEARLRCSPMKGHSHVYWYRQLPEEGLKFMVYLQKENIIDESGMPKERFSAEFPKEGPSILRIQQVVRGDSAAYFCASSRTESYEQYFGPGTRLTVT.